This T cell receptor (beta chain) was sequenced in a study of response to subunit inactivated influenza vaccine. Losses at the gene ends were 0 bases for V and 2 bases for J; bases not matched to a gene: 7. This CDR3 region has 17 residues. Germline CDR1 is DFQATT and CDR2 is SNEGSKA (reference sequence). General study results and limits: Each seasonal influenza vaccination, the authors suggested, recruits few new T cells.

Each CDR3 protein is one row after TCRdb ran MiXCR on the RT-PCR reads. The data show hundreds of thousands of distinct CDR3 sequences, 14% seen once. In the case of this clonotype: As yet, its antigen is unknown.

The material was PBMCs from blood, obtained around 15 days before vaccination. The clonotype originates from a man between 45 and 60 years old who received an inactivated influenza vaccine. The rearrangement links TRBV20-1 to TRBJ2-1; 10 bases are a match to TRBD2. CDR3 nucleotide sequence: TGCAGTGCTAGAGATCGAAGCGGGAGGGCCCCCTACAATGAGCAGTTCTTC. This codes for CSARDRSGRAPYNEQFF.